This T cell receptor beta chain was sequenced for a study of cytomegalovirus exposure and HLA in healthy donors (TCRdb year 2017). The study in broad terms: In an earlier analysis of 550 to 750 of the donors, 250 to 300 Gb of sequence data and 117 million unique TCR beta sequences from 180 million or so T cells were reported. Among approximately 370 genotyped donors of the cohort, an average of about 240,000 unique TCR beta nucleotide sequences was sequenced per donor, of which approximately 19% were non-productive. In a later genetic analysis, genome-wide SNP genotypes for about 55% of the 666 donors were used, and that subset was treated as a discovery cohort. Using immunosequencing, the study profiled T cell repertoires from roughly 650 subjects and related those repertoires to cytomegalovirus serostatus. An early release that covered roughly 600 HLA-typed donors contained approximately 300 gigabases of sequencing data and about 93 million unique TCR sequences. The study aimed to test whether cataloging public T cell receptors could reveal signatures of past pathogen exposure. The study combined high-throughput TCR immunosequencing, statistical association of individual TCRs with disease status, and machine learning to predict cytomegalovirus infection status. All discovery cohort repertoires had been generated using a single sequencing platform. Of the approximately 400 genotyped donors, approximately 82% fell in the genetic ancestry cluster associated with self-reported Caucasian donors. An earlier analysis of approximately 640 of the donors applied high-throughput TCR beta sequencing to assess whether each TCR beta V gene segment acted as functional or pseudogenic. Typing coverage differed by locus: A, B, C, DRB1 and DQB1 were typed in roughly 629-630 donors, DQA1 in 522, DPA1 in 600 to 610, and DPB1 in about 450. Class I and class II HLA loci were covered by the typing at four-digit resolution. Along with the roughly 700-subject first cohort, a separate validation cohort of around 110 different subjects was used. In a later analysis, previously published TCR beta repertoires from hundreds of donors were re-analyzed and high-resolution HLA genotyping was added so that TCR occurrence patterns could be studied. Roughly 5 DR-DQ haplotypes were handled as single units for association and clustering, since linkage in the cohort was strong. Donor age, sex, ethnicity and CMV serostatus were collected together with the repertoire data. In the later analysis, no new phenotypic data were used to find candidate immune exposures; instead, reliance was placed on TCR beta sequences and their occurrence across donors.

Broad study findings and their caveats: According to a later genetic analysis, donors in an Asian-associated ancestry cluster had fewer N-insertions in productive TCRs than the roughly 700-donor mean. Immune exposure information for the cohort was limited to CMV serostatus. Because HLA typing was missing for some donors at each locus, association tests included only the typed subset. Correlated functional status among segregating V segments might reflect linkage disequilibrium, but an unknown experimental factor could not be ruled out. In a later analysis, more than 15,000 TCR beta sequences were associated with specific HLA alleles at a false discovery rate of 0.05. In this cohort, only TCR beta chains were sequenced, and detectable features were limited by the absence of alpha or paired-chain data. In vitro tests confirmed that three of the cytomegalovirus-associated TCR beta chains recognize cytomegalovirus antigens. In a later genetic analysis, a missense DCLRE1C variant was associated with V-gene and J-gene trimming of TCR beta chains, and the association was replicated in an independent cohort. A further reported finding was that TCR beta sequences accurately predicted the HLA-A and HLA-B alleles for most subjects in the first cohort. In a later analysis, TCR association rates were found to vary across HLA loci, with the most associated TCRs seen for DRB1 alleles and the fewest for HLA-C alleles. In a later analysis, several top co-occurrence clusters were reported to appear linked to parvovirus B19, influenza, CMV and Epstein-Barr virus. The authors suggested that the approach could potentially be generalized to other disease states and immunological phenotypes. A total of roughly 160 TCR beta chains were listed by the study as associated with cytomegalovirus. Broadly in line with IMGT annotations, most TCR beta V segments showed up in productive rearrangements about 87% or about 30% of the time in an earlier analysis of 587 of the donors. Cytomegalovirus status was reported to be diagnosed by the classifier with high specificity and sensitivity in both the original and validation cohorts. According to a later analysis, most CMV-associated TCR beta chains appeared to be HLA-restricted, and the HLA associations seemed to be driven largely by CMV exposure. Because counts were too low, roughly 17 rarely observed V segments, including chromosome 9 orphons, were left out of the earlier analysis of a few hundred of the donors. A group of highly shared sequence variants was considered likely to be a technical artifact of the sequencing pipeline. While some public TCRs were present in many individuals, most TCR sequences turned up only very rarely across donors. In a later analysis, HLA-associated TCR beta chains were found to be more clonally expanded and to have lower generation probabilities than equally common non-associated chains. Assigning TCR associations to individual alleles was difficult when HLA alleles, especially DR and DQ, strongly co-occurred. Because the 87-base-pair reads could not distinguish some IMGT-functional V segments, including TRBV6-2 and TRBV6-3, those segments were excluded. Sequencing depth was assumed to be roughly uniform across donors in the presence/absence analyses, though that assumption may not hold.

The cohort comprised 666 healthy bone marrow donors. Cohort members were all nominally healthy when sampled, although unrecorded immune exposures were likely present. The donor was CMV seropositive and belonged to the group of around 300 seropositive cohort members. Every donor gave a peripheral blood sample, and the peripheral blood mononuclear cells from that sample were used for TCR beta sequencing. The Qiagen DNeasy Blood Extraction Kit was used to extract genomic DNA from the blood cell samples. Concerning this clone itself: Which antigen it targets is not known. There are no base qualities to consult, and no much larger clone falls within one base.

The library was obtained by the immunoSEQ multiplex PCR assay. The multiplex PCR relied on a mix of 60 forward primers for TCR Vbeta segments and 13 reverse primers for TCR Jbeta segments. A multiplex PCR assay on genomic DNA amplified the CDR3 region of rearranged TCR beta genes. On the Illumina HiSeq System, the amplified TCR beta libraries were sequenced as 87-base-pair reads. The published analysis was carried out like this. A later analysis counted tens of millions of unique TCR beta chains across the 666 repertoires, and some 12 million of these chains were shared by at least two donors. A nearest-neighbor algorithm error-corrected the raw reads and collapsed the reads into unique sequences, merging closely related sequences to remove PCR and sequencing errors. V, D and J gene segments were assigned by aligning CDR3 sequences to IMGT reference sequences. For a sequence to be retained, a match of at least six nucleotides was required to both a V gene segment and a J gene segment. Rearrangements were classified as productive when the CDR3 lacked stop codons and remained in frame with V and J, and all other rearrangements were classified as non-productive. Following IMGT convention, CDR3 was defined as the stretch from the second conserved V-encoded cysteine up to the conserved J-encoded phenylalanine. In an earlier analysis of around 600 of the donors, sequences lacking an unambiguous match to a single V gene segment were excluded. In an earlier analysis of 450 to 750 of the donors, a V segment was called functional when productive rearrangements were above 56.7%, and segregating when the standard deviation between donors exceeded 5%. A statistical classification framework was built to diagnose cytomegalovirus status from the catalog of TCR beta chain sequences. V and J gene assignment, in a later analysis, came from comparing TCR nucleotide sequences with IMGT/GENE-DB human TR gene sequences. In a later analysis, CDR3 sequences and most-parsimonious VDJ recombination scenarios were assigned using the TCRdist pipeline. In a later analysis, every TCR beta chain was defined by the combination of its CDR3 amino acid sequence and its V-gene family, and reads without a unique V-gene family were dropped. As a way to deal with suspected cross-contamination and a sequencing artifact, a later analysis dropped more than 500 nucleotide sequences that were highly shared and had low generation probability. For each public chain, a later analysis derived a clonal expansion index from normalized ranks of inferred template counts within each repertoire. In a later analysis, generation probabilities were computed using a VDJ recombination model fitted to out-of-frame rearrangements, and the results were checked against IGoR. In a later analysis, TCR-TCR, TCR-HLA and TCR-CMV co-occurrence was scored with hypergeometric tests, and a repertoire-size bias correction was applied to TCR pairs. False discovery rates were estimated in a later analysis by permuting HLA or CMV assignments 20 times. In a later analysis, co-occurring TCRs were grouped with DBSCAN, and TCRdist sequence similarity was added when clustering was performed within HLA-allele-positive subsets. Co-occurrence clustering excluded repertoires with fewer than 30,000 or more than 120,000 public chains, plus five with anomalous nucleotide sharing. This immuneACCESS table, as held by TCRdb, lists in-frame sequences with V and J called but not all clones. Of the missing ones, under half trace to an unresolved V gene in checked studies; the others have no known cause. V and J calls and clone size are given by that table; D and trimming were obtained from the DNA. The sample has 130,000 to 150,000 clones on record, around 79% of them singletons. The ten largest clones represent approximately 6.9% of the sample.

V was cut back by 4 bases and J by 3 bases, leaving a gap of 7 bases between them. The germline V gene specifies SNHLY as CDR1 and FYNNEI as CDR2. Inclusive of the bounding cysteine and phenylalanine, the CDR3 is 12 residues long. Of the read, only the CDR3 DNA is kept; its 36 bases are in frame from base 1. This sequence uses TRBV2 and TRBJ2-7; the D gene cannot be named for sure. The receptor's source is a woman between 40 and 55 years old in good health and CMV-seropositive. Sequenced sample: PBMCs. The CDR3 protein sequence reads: CASSGQVYEQYF. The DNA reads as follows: TGTGCCAGCAGTGGTCAGGTCTACGAGCAGTACTTC.